A selection of T cell receptor beta chains follows, all from one sample in a study of blood T cell repertoires in COVID-19. Profiling relied on immunoSEQ multiplex PCR, and the TCRdb table lists in-frame clones only, not all of them. The table lists approximately 220,000 clones, 80% to 90% of them singletons. Sequencing was performed on PBMCs or T cells enriched from blood (not recorded which). These receptors were obtained from a woman aged 40-49 years who had been exposed to COVID-19. Each CDR3 is given with its conserved first and last residue. The order of the fields is V gene, CDR3 protein.

v_gene: TRBV11-2
CDR3aa: CASSLQGEGYTF

v_gene: TRBV29-1
CDR3aa: CSVELPQGGEETQYF

v_gene: TRBV2
CDR3aa: CASSDRVGNQPQHF

v_gene: TRBV18
CDR3aa: CASSPAGPSYEQYF

v_gene: TRBV7-3
CDR3aa: CASSPTGNTEAFF

v_gene: TRBV7-2
CDR3aa: CASNPPWGADTQYF

v_gene: TRBV7-9
CDR3aa: CASVTESGEKLFF

v_gene: TRBV30
CDR3aa: CAWTADWNSPLHF

v_gene: TRBV3-1/TRBV3-2
CDR3aa: CASNHRAMDTEAFF

v_gene: TRBV21-1
CDR3aa: CASPRRDPASETQYF

v_gene: TRBV28
CDR3aa: CASSSGGLMNTEAFF

v_gene: TRBV19
CDR3aa: CASRLAGGPRETQYF

v_gene: TRBV14
CDR3aa: CASSPNQAGLYEQYF

v_gene: TRBV5-1
CDR3aa: CASSAGLRGGNTGELFF

v_gene: TRBV7-9
CDR3aa: CASSLEGGAGSPSNYGYTF

v_gene: TRBV2
CDR3aa: CASSGTLYESNEKLFF

v_gene: TRBV7-8
CDR3aa: CASKDPGQKLMNTEAFF

v_gene: TRBV4-3
CDR3aa: CASSHQGGSRYGYTF

v_gene: TRBV27
CDR3aa: CASSPSGQGAHGYTF

v_gene: TRBV7-2
CDR3aa: CASSLGAADTQYF

v_gene: TRBV28
CDR3aa: CASTVTGSLGSRGYTF

v_gene: TRBV5-4
CDR3aa: CASSLGGVRPTDTQYF